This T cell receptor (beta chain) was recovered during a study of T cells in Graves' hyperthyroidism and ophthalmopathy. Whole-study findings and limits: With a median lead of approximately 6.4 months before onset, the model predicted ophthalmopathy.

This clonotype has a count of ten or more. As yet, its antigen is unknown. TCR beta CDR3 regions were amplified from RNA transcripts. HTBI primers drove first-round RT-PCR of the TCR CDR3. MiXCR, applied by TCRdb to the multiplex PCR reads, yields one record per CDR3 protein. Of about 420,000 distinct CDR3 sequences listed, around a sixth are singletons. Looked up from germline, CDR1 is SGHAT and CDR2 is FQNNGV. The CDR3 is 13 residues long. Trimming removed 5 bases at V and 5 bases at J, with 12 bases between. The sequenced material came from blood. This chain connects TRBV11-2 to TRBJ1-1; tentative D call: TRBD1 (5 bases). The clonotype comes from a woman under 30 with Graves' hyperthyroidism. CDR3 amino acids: CASSPLGQTEAFF. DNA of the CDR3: TGTGCCAGCAGCCCCCTTGGACAAACTGAAGCTTTCTTT.